This T cell receptor (beta chain) emerged from a study of cytomegalovirus exposure and HLA in healthy donors. V gave up 6 bases and J gave up 7 bases, with 16 bases separating them. The CDR3 totals 13 residues. The germline V gene has CDR1 SNHLY and CDR2 FYNNEI. Using immunoSEQ multiplex PCR, the repertoire was profiled, and TCRdb retains in-frame clones only, with some absent. The table shows tens of thousands of clones, with nearly 96% occurring only once. The rearrangement links TRBV2 to TRBJ2-7, with D possibly being TRBD2 (6 bases). This clonotype originated in a woman under 30 in good health and CMV-seropositive. Sequencing was carried out using PBMCs. The CDR3 is CASRGDSMGEQYF. In DNA form, the CDR3 reads TGTGCCAGCAGGGGGGACTCCATGGGGGAGCAGTACTTC. Looking up the rest from reference TRBV2 and TRBJ2-7 gives the full variable domain: EPEVTQTPSHQVTQMGQEVILRCVPISNHLYFYWYRQILGQKVEFLVSFYNNEISEKSEIFDDQFSVERPDGSNFTLKIRSTKLEDSAMYFCASRGDSMGEQYFGPGTRLTVT.